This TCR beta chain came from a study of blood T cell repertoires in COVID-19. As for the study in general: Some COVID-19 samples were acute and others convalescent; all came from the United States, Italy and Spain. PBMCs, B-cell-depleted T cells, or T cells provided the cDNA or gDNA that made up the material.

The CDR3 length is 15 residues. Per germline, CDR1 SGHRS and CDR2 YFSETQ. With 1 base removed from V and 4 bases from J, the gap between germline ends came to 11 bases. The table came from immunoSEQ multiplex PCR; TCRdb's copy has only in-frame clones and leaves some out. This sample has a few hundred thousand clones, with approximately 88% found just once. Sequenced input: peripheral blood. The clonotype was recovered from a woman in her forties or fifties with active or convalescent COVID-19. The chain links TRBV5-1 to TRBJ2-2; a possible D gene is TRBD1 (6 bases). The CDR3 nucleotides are TGCGCCAGCAGCTTGCAGGGGACGGGCACCGGGGAGCTGTTTTTT. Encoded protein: CASSLQGTGTGELFF.